The 19 T cell receptor beta chains below all came from one sample that was sequenced in a study of blood T cells in healthy people across ages. Primers used in a second PCR of roughly 7 to 12 cycles were a sample-barcoded 5' primer and a J-beta primer mix. One entry per CDR3 protein results from TCRdb running MiXCR on the 5' RACE reads. The sample lists about 930,000 distinct CDR3 sequences; 29% were seen once. This sample was also put to use in a study of T cells of mothers and their children.

Sequenced: blood. These receptors were obtained from a woman aged 40 to 50 in good health.

Regarding this clonotype: A much bigger clone sits one base away, suggesting this may be a read error. V usage is TRBV18 and J usage is TRBJ2-1, with TRBD2 matching over 12 bases. Germline CDR1 is KGHSH and CDR2 is LQKENI. CDR3 length: 15 amino acids. CDR3: CASSPRLAGDNGQFF. Written as DNA, the CDR3 is TGTGCCAGCTCACCGAGACTAGCGGGGGACAATGGGCAGTTCTTC.

A few counts support this clonotype. The chain recombines TRBV5-1 with TRBJ2-3; D could derive from TRBD1 or TRBD2 (5 bases each). Germline V gene data show CDR1 as SGHRS and CDR2 as YFSETQ. The CDR3 runs 14 residues. V was cut by 4 bases and J by 5 bases, with 14 bases left in between. The CDR3, as DNA: TGCGCCAGCAGCCTGGGACGGATAGAAGATACGCAGTATTTT. Translating gives CASSLGRIEDTQYF.

This clonotype came up a few times. The J gene is TRBJ2-5, the V gene TRBV20-1; D possibly corresponds to TRBD2 (5 bases). CDR1 and CDR2 from the germline V gene are DFQATT and SNEGSKA (reference sequence). V gave up 2 bases and J gave up 5 bases, with 18 bases separating them. CDR3 length: 15 residues. The CDR3 region is CSARPAGELRETQYF. The CDR3 DNA follows: TGCAGTGCTAGACCTGCTGGGGAGTTGCGGGAGACCCAGTACTTC.

The V gene is TRBV29-1, the J gene TRBJ2-1, with TRBD1 identical over 7 bases. Trimming cost V 6 bases and J 6 bases; bases outside gene matches: 14. The CDR3 has 15 amino acids. From germline, CDR1 is SQVTM and CDR2 ANQGSEA. This CDR3 reads CSVPTAGGFGNEQFF. The CDR3 bases are TGCAGCGTGCCAACCGCAGGGGGTTTCGGCAATGAGCAGTTCTTC.

Comments on this clonotype: A much larger clone lies one base from this, so it may be a read error. CDR3 nucleotides: TGTGCCAGCAGCTCCGACGGGGGCGAGTACAATGAGCAGTACTTC. It yields the protein CASSSDGGEYNEQYF. V is TRBV7-2 and J is TRBJ2-7, with D perhaps assigned TRBD1 or TRBD2 (6 bases each). Deletions cut 4 bases from V and 7 bases from J, with 20 bases between. This CDR3 has 15 amino acids. Germline CDR1 reads SGHTA; CDR2 reads FQGNSA.

This clonotype occurred many times. The CDR3 is CASSLTGGSYGYTF. The DNA for the CDR3 is TGTGCCAGCAGTTTAACAGGGGGTAGCTATGGCTACACCTTC. This chain joins TRBV28 and TRBJ1-2, with 8 nucleotides matching TRBD1. The CDR3 consists of 14 residues. Per the germline V gene, CDR1 is MDHEN and CDR2 is SYDVKM. The ends lost 2 bases at V and 4 bases at J; junction bases unmatched: 3.

V and J are TRBV7-2 and TRBJ1-6, with a tentative D call TRBD1 (5 bases). V was trimmed by 11 bases and J by 11 bases, leaving 19 bases between them. The CDR3 runs to 13 residues. Per the germline V gene, CDR1 is SGHTA and CDR2 is FQGNSA. For the CDR3, the DNA is TGTGCCGGACGGGGGTCCCCTCCAGCACCCCTCCACTTT. Its translation: CAGRGSPPAPLHF. Combining the CDR3 with reference TRBV7-2 and TRBJ1-6 gives the whole variable domain GAGVSQSPSNKVTEKGKDVELRCDPISGHTALYWYRQSLGQGLEFLIYFQGNSAPDKSGLPSDRFSAERTGGSVSTLTIQRTQQEDSAVYLCAGRGSPPAPLHFGNGTRLTVT.

This clonotype was counted ten times or more. V is TRBV10-3 and J is TRBJ2-5; a possible D gene is TRBD2 (6 bases). This CDR3 spans 13 amino acids. Trimming shortened V by 6 bases and J by 2 bases, and 10 bases separated the two germline ends. The germline V gene encodes CDR1 ENHRY and CDR2 SYGVKD. CDR3 nucleotide sequence: TGTGCCATCAGGGAGCGGGTACAAGAGACCCAGTACTTC. Translated: CAIRERVQETQYF.

V gene TRBV3-1 combines with J gene TRBJ2-1; D perhaps matches TRBD2 (5 bases). The V end lost 10 bases, the J end lost 10 bases, and 14 bases lay between the germline ends. The CDR3 spans 11 residues. Germline values: CDR1 LGHDT, CDR2 YNNKEL (reference sequence). The CDR3 reads CATMRANEQFF. The CDR3 DNA sequence: TGTGCCACCATGCGGGCAAACGAGCAGTTCTTC.

A few counts support this clonotype. The rearrangement joins TRBV20-1 to TRBJ2-7, with D hard to call. The V gene's germline CDR1 is DFQATT and CDR2 SNEGSKA (reference sequence). The CDR3 loop spans 14 amino acids. V was trimmed by 4 bases and J by 0 bases, leaving 13 bases between them. The CDR3 protein is CSAIRQVSSYEQYF. CDR3 nucleotides: TGCAGTGCTATCCGGCAGGTGAGCTCCTACGAGCAGTACTTC.

The J gene is TRBJ1-2, the V gene TRBV6-5; D gene unclear. Germline CDR1 and CDR2: MNHEY and SVGAGI. This CDR3 is 13 amino acids long. The V end was cut by 9 bases, the J end by 2 bases, with 13 bases between. This CDR3 is CASRTGLNYGYTF. Here the CDR3 DNA reads TGTGCCAGTAGGACGGGTCTAAACTATGGCTACACCTTC.

In DNA, the CDR3 is TGTGCCAGCAGTCGACGGGACAGGGGACGATTCAATCAGCCCCAGCATTTT. This gives the protein CASSRRDRGRFNQPQHF. The chain joins TRBV28 to TRBJ1-5, with 10 bases fitting TRBD1. Germline V gene lookup returns CDR1 MDHEN and CDR2 SYDVKM. V lost 5 bases, J lost 3 bases, and 10 bases stayed unmatched. The CDR3 totals 17 residues.

A note on this clonotype: Its ends do not fully match the called genes, so a read error is possible. This sequence joins TRBV11-2 and TRBJ2-1; possible D gene TRBD1, 5 bases. The germline V gene has CDR1 SGHAT and CDR2 FQNNGV. CDR3 length equals 16 residues. The CDR3 protein is CAGSLSTGRTYNEQFF. In DNA form, the CDR3 reads TGTGCCGGCAGCTTAAGTACAGGCCGAACTTACAATGAGCAGTTCTTC.

Many counts were recorded for this clonotype. This chain uses TRBV28 with TRBJ2-7; TRBD1 agrees at 7 bases. The germline CDR1 and CDR2 sequences are MDHEN and SYDVKM. V gave up 8 bases and J gave up 1 base; unmatched junction bases: 11. The CDR3 loop spans 15 amino acids. The CDR3 loop is CASLTFRGTSYEQYF. The CDR3 DNA reads as TGTGCCAGCCTCACCTTCAGGGGGACATCCTACGAGCAGTACTTC.

Only a few counts were recorded for this clonotype. CDR3 protein: CASSYQGGVNEKLFF. CDR3 bases: TGTGCCAGCAGCTATCAGGGAGGGGTGAATGAAAAACTGTTTTTT. V usage is TRBV6-6 and J usage is TRBJ1-4; maybe TRBD1 (5 bases). CDR1 and CDR2 from the germline V gene are MNHNY and SVGAGI (reference sequence). This CDR3 is built from 15 residues. Trimming cost V 6 bases and J 5 bases, with 16 bases left between them.

The V gene is TRBV7-2, the J gene TRBJ2-6; possible D gene TRBD2, 5 bases. The ends were cut back, 4 bases at V and 4 bases at J, with 11 bases in the middle. Looked up from germline, CDR1 is SGHTA and CDR2 is FQGNSA. The CDR3 loop spans 15 amino acids. In nucleotides, the CDR3 is TGTGCCAGCAGCTCCGGACTGACCGGGGCCAACGTCCTGACTTTC. Protein product: CASSSGLTGANVLTF.

This clonotype was counted at least ten times. The V and J genes are TRBV7-8 and TRBJ2-1; D unclear. Trimming left V 4 bases short and J 6 bases short, with 19 bases between. The CDR3 consists of 16 residues. Looked up from germline, CDR1 is SGHVS and CDR2 is FQNEAQ. CDR3 in DNA: TGTGCCAGCAGCTCTCCCATCTTTCTCCCGGGCAATGAGCAGTTCTTC. It translates to CASSSPIFLPGNEQFF.

Note on this clonotype: Since a much larger clone is just one base distant, this may be a read error. The chain joins TRBV9 to TRBJ1-2, with 7 positions matching TRBD1. The CDR3 totals 15 residues. Unmatched junction bases numbered 6, after V lost 0 bases and J lost 4 bases. CDR1 is SGDLS and CDR2 is YYNGEE in the germline V gene. CDR3 DNA: TGTGCCAGCAGCGTAGGACAGGGAAATTTCTATGGCTACACCTTC. Translating gives CASSVGQGNFYGYTF.

This clonotype has just a few counts. One junction end disagrees with the germline gene, perhaps due to a read error. In nucleotides, the CDR3 is TGTGCCGGCAGTAGAACCGGGACAGCGGCGTGGGTGCAGTACTTC. Its protein product is CAGSRTGTAAWVQYF. V gene TRBV28 combines with J gene TRBJ2-7; 7 bases match TRBD1. The CDR3 runs to 15 residues. CDR1 is MDHEN, CDR2 SYDVKM, per germline.